These 21 T cell receptor beta chains share one sample of origin, sequenced in a study of T cell repertoires in cytomegalovirus infection. TCRdb re-derived calls from the reads in MiXCR, one entry per CDR3 protein. Among around 450,000 distinct CDR3 sequences listed, about 11% were seen once. Specimen: PBMCs. Receptors were obtained from a human donor in good health (CMV status not recorded). Some clones in this sample may be carry-over from other donors' samples.

This clonotype has a count of ten or more. The genes are TRBV7-4 and TRBJ2-5; unclear D gene. V dropped 4 bases and J dropped 0 bases, with 6 bases sitting between them. This CDR3 has 13 residues. Germline V CDR1 and CDR2: SGHVT, SQSDAQ. The CDR3 DNA sequence: TGTGCCAGCAGCTCCGGACACCAAGAGACCCAGTACTTC. It is translated as CASSSGHQETQYF.

The CDR3 loop is CASSQDEETRDNEQFF. In DNA, the CDR3 is TGTGCCAGCAGCCAAGATGAAGAGACTAGGGACAATGAGCAGTTCTTC. The genes are TRBV14 and TRBJ2-1, with a weak D call TRBD2 (6 bases). Trimming removed 0 bases from V and 5 bases from J, with 14 bases in between. The CDR3 is made up of 16 amino acids. CDR1 and CDR2 (germline): SGHDN, FVKESK. Based on the CDR3 plus reference TRBV14 and TRBJ2-1, the full variable domain is EAGVTQFPSHSVIEKGQTVTLRCDPISGHDNLYWYRRVMGKEIKFLLHFVKESKQDESGMPNNRFLAERTGGTYSTLKVQPAELEDSGVYFCASSQDEETRDNEQFFGPGTRLTVL.

This clonotype was seen many times. The genes are TRBV28 and TRBJ1-5, with D tentatively TRBD1 (5 bases). Germline values: CDR1 MDHEN, CDR2 SYDVKM. There are 14 residues in the CDR3. Trimming took off 7 bases at V and 0 bases at J, with 10 bases between the two ends. CDR3 sequence reads: CASTRDGSNQPQHF. CDR3 DNA: TGTGCCAGCACTCGGGACGGTAGCAATCAGCCCCAGCATTTT. Filled out from reference TRBV28 and TRBJ1-5, the complete variable domain reads DVKVTQSSRYLVKRTGEKVFLECVQDMDHENMFWYRQDPGLGLRLIYFSYDVKMKEKGDIPEGYSVSREKKERFSLILESASTNQTSMYLCASTRDGSNQPQHFGDGTRLSIL.

This clonotype showed up just a few times. The V and J genes are TRBV18 and TRBJ1-1; 9 bases are shared with TRBD1. V shed 8 bases and J 4 bases; nucleotides not matched to a gene: 11. The CDR3 totals 15 residues. From germline, CDR1 is KGHSH and CDR2 LQKENI. CDR3 sequence (DNA): TGTGCCAGCCGAACAGGGGGCCGTAGAGGCACTGAAGCTTTCTTT. This codes for CASRTGGRRGTEAFF.

This clonotype appeared many times. The chain employs TRBV7-9 and TRBJ2-5, with D possibly called TRBD1 or TRBD2 (5 bases each). The CDR3 runs to 15 residues. Between the trimmed V and J ends, which lost 5 bases and 5 bases, there was a span of 18 bases. Germline CDR1 and CDR2: SEHNR and FQNEAQ (reference sequence). The CDR3 DNA reads as TGTGCCAGCAGCACCGCGACAGCAAGAGGGGAGACCCAGTACTTC. It is translated as CASSTATARGETQYF.

Many counts were recorded for this clonotype. The chain recombines TRBV4-1 with TRBJ1-6, with D maybe TRBD1 (5 bases). From germline, CDR1 is MGHRA and CDR2 YSYEKL. Trimming removed 1 base at V and 7 bases at J, with 11 bases between. CDR3 size: 15 residues. CDR3 region: CASSQALTGNSPLHF. DNA of the CDR3: TGCGCCAGCAGCCAAGCCCTCACAGGAAATTCACCCCTCCACTTT.

Many counts were recorded for this clonotype. The chain combines TRBV27 with TRBJ2-3; 7 positions match TRBD1. Germline assignment: CDR1 MNHEY and CDR2 SMNVEV (reference sequence). The CDR3 spans 15 residues. The V gene end was trimmed by 4 bases and the J gene end by 5 bases; junction bases not matched to a gene: 9. CDR3 DNA: TGTGCCAGCAGTTCCGGGACAGTCCGGCGAGATACGCAGTATTTT. Protein product: CASSSGTVRRDTQYF.

This clonotype was seen repeatedly, ten times or more. The CDR3 reads CASSLRLRSRVIHTGELFF. Here the CDR3 DNA reads TGTGCCAGCAGCCTCAGGTTAAGGAGTAGGGTGATCCACACCGGGGAGCTGTTTTTT. The V gene is TRBV7-6, the J gene TRBJ2-2, with D unclear. V shed 5 bases and J shed 3 bases, with 25 bases lying between them. The CDR3 extends over 19 amino acids. The germline CDR1 and CDR2 sequences are SGHVS and FNYEAQ. Full variable domain (outside the CDR3, taken from reference TRBV7-6 and TRBJ2-2): GAGVSQSPRYKVTKRGQDVALRCDPISGHVSLYWYRQALGQGPEFLTYFNYEAQQDKSGLPNDRFSAERPEGSISTLTIQRTEQRDSAMYRCASSLRLRSRVIHTGELFFGEGSRLTVL.

Comments on this clonotype: Since a much larger clone is just one base distant, this may be a read error. The rearrangement joins TRBV29-1 to TRBJ2-5; the D call may be TRBD1 or TRBD2 (6 bases each). V gave up 6 bases and J gave up 9 bases, with 17 bases separating them. The CDR3 is made up of 12 amino acids. CDR1 and CDR2 (germline): SQVTM, ANQGSEA. CDR3 in DNA: TGCAGCGTAGGAGGGGGAGATGAGGCCCAGTACTTC. It is translated as CSVGGGDEAQYF.

This clonotype was observed a handful of times. This chain links TRBV7-9 with TRBJ2-3, with 7 bases fitting TRBD1. The V segment lost 7 bases and the J segment 3 bases; nucleotides outside the gene matches: 1. This CDR3 has 12 residues. Germline lookup yields CDR1 SEHNR and CDR2 FQNEAQ (reference sequence). The CDR3 DNA reads as TGTGCCAGCACGACAGGGACAGATACGCAGTATTTT. Protein sequence: CASTTGTDTQYF.

A few counts support this clonotype. The V and J genes are TRBV5-1 and TRBJ2-7, with 11 nucleotides matching TRBD1. The CDR3 consists of 16 residues. Per the germline V gene, CDR1 is SGHRS and CDR2 is YFSETQ. With 1 base clipped from V and 3 bases from J, the junction kept 6 bases outside the gene matches. CDR3 loop: CASSLRSGTGGYEQYF. DNA of the CDR3: TGCGCCAGCAGCTTGAGGTCCGGGACAGGGGGCTACGAGCAGTACTTC.

J is TRBJ2-3 and V is TRBV25-1, with 16 bases aligning to TRBD2. CDR3 size: 21 residues. The germline V gene encodes CDR1 MGHDK and CDR2 SYGVNS. J gave up 6 bases and V 1 base, and 16 bases lay outside the gene matches. In DNA form, the CDR3 reads TGTGCCAGCAGTGAATCGTGGGGACTAGCGGGAGGGGTCTTCGGGTCCGATACGCAGTATTTT. It encodes CASSESWGLAGGVFGSDTQYF.

Written as DNA, the CDR3 is TGTGCCAGCGAACAGGGGGCCCCGGCCTCCTACGAGCAGTACTTC. Protein sequence: CASEQGAPASYEQYF. J is TRBJ2-7 and V is TRBV6-1; TRBD1 aligns across 9 bases. Germline assignment: CDR1 MNHNS and CDR2 SASEGT. V gave up 8 bases and J gave up 0 bases; unmatched junction bases: 8. CDR3 length: 15 amino acids.

This clonotype has a count of ten or more. V and J are TRBV7-2 and TRBJ2-5; 8 nucleotides align to TRBD1. V shed 5 bases, J shed 1 base, and the junction held 3 bases outside the gene matches. This CDR3 is 14 amino acids long. CDR1 is SGHTA, CDR2 FQGNSA, per germline. CDR3 DNA sequence: TGTGCCAGCAGCACCGGACAGGGCCAAGAGACCCAGTACTTC. It yields the protein CASSTGQGQETQYF.

This clonotype has just a few counts. The chain carries TRBV3-1 and TRBJ2-7; 8 bases are a match to TRBD2. V dropped 1 base and J dropped 4; count of bases not matched to a gene: 6. From germline, CDR1 is LGHDT and CDR2 YNNKEL (reference sequence). The CDR3 is 15 amino acids. This CDR3 reads CASSQGAGVRYEQYF. The CDR3 DNA reads TGTGCCAGCAGCCAAGGAGCGGGAGTAAGGTACGAGCAGTACTTC.

The chain joins TRBV20-1 to TRBJ2-7; TRBD2 matches 11 bases. Germline CDR1 DFQATT, CDR2 SNEGSKA (reference sequence). The CDR3 is made up of 14 amino acids. The ends lost 7 bases at V and 5 bases at J; junction bases unmatched: 10. The CDR3 DNA reads TGCAGTGTCGAGATAGCGGGAGGGAGCCACGAGCAGTACTTC. Its protein product is CSVEIAGGSHEQYF.

This clonotype was detected many times. The chain has TRBV7-2 and TRBJ1-6; D unclear. The germline V gene has CDR1 SGHTA and CDR2 FQGNSA. V shed 5 bases and J shed 5 bases, with 13 bases lying between them. This CDR3 contains 15 residues. The CDR3 sequence is CASSHRAVDNSPLHF. The CDR3 nucleotides read TGTGCCAGCAGCCACCGGGCGGTCGATAATTCACCCCTCCACTTT.

This clonotype came up many times. This rearrangement joins TRBV6-6 to TRBJ2-7; tentatively, D is TRBD1 or TRBD2 (6 bases each). This CDR3 has 17 amino acids. V lost 0 bases and J lost 0, with 15 bases in between. CDR1 is MNHNY and CDR2 is SVGAGI in the germline V gene (reference sequence). The CDR3 is CASSYSGGGGPSYEQYF. The CDR3 bases are TGTGCCAGCAGTTACTCGGGGGGCGGAGGGCCCTCCTACGAGCAGTACTTC.

This clonotype was recorded many times. The rearrangement joins TRBV5-1 to TRBJ1-2; the match to TRBD1 covers 7 bases. In germline, CDR1 is SGHRS, CDR2 YFSETQ. Trimming took 1 base from V and 6 from J; bases not matched to a gene: 9. There are 15 residues in the CDR3. CDR3 sequence (DNA): TGCGCCAGCAGCTTGTGGTCCGGGACAGATGATGGCTACACCTTC. This gives the protein CASSLWSGTDDGYTF.

In this sample, this clonotype turned up many times. V gene TRBV27 combines with J gene TRBJ2-7; perhaps TRBD2 as D (7 bases). CDR1 is MNHEY and CDR2 is SMNVEV in the germline V gene (reference sequence). V lost 0 bases and J lost 4, with 13 bases in between. The CDR3 consists of 15 residues. The CDR3 DNA follows: TGTGCCAGCAGTTTATCGGGGGGGGGCCCTTACGAGCAGTACTTC. It is translated as CASSLSGGGPYEQYF.

This chain uses TRBV20-1 with TRBJ1-2; D perhaps matches TRBD1 (6 bases). This CDR3 has 14 residues. Germline V gene lookup returns CDR1 DFQATT and CDR2 SNEGSKA (reference sequence). Trimming shortened V by 0 bases and J by 6 bases, and 14 bases separated the two germline ends. The CDR3 DNA is TGCAGTGCTAGAGACCCACAGGGTATTAATGGCTACACCTTC. Amino acid sequence: CSARDPQGINGYTF.